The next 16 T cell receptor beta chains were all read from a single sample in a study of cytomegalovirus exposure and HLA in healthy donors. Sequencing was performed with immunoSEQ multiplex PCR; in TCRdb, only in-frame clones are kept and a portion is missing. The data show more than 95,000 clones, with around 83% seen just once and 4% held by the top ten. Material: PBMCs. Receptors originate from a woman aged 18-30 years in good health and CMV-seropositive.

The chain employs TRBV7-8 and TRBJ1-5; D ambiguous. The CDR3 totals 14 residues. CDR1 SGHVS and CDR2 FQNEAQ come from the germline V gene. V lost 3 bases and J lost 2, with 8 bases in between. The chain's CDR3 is CASSLSRGNQPQHF. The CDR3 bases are TGTGCCAGCAGCTTGTCCCGGGGCAATCAGCCCCAGCATTTT. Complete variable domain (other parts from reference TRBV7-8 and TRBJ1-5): GAGVSQSPRYKVAKRGQDVALRCDPISGHVSLFWYQQALGQGPEFLTYFQNEAQLDKSGLPSDRFFAERPEGSVSTLKIQRTQQEDSAVYLCASSLSRGNQPQHFGDGTRLSIL.

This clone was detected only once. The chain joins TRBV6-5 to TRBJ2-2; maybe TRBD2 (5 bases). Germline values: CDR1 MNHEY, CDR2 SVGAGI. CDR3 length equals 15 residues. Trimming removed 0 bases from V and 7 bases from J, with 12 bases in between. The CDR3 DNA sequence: TGTGCCAGCAGTTACTCGGGGAGACCGGGCGGGGAGCTGTTTTTT. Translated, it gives CASSYSGRPGGELFF.

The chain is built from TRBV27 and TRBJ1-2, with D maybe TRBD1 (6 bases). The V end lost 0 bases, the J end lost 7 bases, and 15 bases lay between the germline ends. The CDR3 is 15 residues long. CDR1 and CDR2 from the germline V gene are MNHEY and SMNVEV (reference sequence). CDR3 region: CASSLSGQSSPGYTF. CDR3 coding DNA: TGTGCCAGCAGTTTATCCGGACAGTCCAGTCCTGGCTACACCTTC.

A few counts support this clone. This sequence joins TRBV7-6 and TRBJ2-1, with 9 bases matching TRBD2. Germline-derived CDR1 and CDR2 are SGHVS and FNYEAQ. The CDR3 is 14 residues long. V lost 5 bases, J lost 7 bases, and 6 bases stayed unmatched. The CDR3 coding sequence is TGTGCCAGCAGCCCTAGCGGGGTACAGAATGAGCAGTTCTTC. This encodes CASSPSGVQNEQFF.

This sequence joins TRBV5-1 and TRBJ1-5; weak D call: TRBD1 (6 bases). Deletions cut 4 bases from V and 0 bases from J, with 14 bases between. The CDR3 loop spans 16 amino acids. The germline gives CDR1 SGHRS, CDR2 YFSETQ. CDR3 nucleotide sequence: TGCGCCAGCAGCCCGACAGGAGGTTATAGCAATCAGCCCCAGCATTTT. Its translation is CASSPTGGYSNQPQHF.

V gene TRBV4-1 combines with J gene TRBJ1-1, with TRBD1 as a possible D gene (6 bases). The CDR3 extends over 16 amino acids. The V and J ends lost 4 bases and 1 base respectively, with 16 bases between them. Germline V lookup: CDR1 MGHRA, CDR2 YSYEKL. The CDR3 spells CASSPTWTVGNTEAFF. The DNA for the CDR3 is TGCGCCAGCAGCCCCACCTGGACAGTAGGGAACACTGAAGCTTTCTTT.

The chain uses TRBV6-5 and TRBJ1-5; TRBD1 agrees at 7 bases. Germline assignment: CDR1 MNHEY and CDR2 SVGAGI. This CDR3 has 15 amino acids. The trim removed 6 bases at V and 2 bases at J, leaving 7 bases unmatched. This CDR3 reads CASRPQGGRNQPQHF. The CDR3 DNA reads TGTGCCAGCAGGCCCCAGGGGGGACGCAATCAGCCCCAGCATTTT.

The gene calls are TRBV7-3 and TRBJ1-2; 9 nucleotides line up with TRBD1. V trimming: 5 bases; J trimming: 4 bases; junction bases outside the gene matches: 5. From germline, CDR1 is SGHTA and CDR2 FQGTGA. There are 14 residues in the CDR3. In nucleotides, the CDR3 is TGTGCCAGCAGCGTTACAGGGGGCTCCTATGGCTACACCTTC. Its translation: CASSVTGGSYGYTF.

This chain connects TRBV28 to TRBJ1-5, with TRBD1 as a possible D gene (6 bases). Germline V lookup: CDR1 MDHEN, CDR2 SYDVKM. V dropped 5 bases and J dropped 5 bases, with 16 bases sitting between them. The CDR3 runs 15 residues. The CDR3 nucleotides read TGTGCCAGCAGTAGAGGGCAGGGGATGTATCAGCCCCAGCATTTT. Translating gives CASSRGQGMYQPQHF.

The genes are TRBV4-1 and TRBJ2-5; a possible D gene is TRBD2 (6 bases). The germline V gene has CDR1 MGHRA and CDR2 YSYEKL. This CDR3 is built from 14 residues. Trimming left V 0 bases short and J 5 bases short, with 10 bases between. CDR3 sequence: CASSQETGVETQYF. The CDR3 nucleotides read TGCGCCAGCAGCCAAGAAACGGGAGTGGAGACCCAGTACTTC.

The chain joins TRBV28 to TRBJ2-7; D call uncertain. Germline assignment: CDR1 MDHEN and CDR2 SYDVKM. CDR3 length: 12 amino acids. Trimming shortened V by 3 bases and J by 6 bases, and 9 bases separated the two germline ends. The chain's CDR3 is CASSFGLFEQYF. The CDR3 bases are TGTGCCAGCAGTTTCGGTTTGTTCGAGCAGTACTTC.

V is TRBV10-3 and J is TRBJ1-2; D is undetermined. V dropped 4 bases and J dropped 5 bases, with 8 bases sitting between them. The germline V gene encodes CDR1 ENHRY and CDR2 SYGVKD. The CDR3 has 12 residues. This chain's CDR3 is CAISGGIYGYTF. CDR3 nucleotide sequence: TGTGCCATCAGTGGAGGAATTTATGGCTACACCTTC.

CDR3 nucleotide sequence: TGCGCCAGCAGCCAATCACTAGCGGCAACCTACAATGAGCAGTTCTTC. Amino acids: CASSQSLAATYNEQFF. This rearrangement joins TRBV4-1 to TRBJ2-1; TRBD2 aligns across 8 bases. V shed 2 bases and J 2 bases; nucleotides not matched to a gene: 5. Germline V gene lookup returns CDR1 MGHRA and CDR2 YSYEKL. This CDR3 has 16 amino acids.

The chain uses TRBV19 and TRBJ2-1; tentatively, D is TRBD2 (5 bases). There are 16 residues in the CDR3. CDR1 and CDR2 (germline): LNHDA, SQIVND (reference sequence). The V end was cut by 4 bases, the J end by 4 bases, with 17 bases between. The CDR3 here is CASSTATREYYNEQFF. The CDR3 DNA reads TGTGCCAGTAGTACCGCCACCCGGGAATATTACAATGAGCAGTTCTTC.

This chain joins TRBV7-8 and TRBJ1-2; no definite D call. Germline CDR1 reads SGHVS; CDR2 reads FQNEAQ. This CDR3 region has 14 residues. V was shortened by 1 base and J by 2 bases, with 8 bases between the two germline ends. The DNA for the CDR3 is TGTGCCAGCAGCTTAGAAGCCCTGAACTATGGCTACACCTTC. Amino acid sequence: CASSLEALNYGYTF.

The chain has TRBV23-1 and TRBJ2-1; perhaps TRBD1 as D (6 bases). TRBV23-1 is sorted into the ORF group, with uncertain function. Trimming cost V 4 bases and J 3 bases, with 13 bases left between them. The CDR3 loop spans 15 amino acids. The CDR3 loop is CASSLPPGHYNEQFF. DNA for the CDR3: TGCGCCAGCAGTCTACCCCCGGGACACTACAATGAGCAGTTCTTC.